Below, one T cell receptor (beta chain) is given with its context. Its antigen is not identified. Profiled with immunoSEQ multiplex PCR; TCRdb holds only in-frame clones, not every one. The sample has some 120,000 clones; around 90% are singletons. The V gene's germline CDR1 is KGHSH and CDR2 LQKENI. V dropped 6 bases and J dropped 6 bases, with 20 bases sitting between them. The CDR3 is made up of 15 amino acids. The data derive from a study of T cell responses to AZD1222 COVID-19 vaccine. Notes on the study in general: Spike-spanning, vaccine-associated CD4 TCRs were dominant at 160-218 and 743-854.

Sequencing used peripheral blood, obtained on day 0 of AZD1222 vaccination. The chain carries TRBV18 and TRBJ1-2, with D perhaps TRBD1 (6 bases). The receptor was isolated from an adult in good health. Here the CDR3 DNA reads TGTGCCAGCTCCCCGGGGGCGAGAACATTCAATGGCTACACCTTC. Translation: CASSPGARTFNGYTF.